Detailed here is one T cell receptor beta chain. Its antigen is as yet unknown. The method was immunoSEQ multiplex PCR; TCRdb's version includes in-frame clones alone and lacks a portion of them. The sample carries 130,000 or so clones, 80% to 95% recorded once. The sample originates from a study of graft-versus-host responses after intestinal transplantation. Turning to the study itself: Induction with anti-thymocyte globulin, then tacrolimus and steroids for around three years, was given to all recipients. Study-level findings and limits: With peak circulating GvH clone levels came an association with early post-transplant HvG declines.

The germline V gene encodes CDR1 SGHTA and CDR2 FQGNSA. This CDR3 is built from 14 residues. The sequence was obtained from a human donor who received an intestinal transplant. The rearrangement links TRBV7-2 to TRBJ2-5, with D uncertain. The DNA end lines up better with TRBJ2-7; the J call may be wrong. The input for sequencing was unstimulated CD4+ T cells sorted from spleen or lymph node cells, taken before intestinal transplant. The CDR3 DNA reads TGTGCCAGCAGCTTATTACCTTACTCCTACGAGCAGTACTTC. The encoded protein is CASSLLPYSYEQYF.